The clone carrying this T cell receptor beta chain was recorded a few times. The target antigen is unknown. V lost 6 bases and J 7 bases, leaving 12 bases between the germline ends. The CDR3 contains 12 residues. Germline CDR1 and CDR2: DFQATT and SNEGSKA (reference sequence). The data stem from a study of early T cells in non-severe SARS-CoV-2 infection. General study findings and limits: A preference for anti-spike CD8 responses marked VDJdb matching, which missed private and CD4 specificities.

Attachment of unique molecular identifiers to individual cDNA molecules was performed. TCRdb re-called the 5' RACE reads with MiXCR, one entry per CDR3 protein. The sample has fewer than 35,000 distinct CDR3 sequences; approximately 5.3% are singletons. The sample was whole blood. The chain is built from TRBV20-1 and TRBJ1-4; the D gene is possibly TRBD1 (6 bases). The clonotype originates from an adult who was a healthcare worker with PCR-confirmed SARS-CoV-2 infection or an uninfected control (not recorded which). The CDR3 is CSAGQGSEKLFF. In DNA form, the CDR3 reads TGCAGTGCAGGCCAGGGGAGTGAAAAACTGTTTTTT.